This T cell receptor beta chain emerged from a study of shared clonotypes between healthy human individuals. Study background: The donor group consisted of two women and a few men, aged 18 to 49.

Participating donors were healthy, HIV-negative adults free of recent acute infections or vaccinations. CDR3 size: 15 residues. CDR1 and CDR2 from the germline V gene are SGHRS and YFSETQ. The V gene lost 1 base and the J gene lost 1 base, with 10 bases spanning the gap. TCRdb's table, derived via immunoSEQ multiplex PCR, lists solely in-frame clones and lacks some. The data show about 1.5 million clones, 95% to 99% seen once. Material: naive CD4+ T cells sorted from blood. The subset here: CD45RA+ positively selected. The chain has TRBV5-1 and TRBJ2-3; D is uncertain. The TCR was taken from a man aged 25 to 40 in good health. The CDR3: CASSLQPSGTDTQYF. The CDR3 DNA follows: TGCGCCAGCAGCTTGCAACCGAGCGGCACAGATACGCAGTATTTT.